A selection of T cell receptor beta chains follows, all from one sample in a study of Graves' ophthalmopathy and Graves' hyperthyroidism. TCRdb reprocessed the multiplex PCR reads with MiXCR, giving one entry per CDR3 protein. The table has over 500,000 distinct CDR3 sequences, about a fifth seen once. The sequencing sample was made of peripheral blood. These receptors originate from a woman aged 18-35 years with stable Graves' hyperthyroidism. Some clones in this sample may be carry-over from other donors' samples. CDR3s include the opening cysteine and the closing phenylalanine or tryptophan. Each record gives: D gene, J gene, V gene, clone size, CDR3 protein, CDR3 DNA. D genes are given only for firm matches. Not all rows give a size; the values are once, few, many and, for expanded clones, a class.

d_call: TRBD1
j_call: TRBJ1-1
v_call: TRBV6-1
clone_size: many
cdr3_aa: CASRRQGNEAFF
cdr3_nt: TGTGCCAGCAGAAGACAGGGAAATGAAGCTTTCTTT

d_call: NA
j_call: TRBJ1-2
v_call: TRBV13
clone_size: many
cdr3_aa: CASSHLSGGSSDGYTF
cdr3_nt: TGTGCCAGCAGCCACTTATCGGGAGGGTCTTCGGATGGCTACACCTTC

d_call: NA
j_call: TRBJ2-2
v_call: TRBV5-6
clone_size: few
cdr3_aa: CASSLYVTGELFF
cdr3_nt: TGTGCCAGCAGCTTGTATGTCACCGGGGAGCTGTTTTTT

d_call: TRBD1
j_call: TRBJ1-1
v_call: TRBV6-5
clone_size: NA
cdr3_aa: CASSYGTGGVEAFF
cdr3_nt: TGTGCCAGCAGTTACGGGACAGGGGGGGTTGAAGCTTTCTTT

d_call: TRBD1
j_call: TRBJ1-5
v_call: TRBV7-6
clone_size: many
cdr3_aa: CASSLDRGGNQPQHF
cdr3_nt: TGTGCCAGCAGCCTGGACAGGGGGGGCAATCAGCCCCAGCATTTT

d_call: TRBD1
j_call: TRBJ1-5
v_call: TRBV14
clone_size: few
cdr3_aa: CASSPRGVNQPQHF
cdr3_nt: TGTGCCAGCAGCCCCAGGGGGGTTAATCAGCCCCAGCATTTT

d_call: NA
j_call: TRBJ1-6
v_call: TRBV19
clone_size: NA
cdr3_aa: CASSTILSGDSPLHF
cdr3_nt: TGTGCCAGTAGTACCATCTTATCGGGGGATTCACCCCTCCACTTT

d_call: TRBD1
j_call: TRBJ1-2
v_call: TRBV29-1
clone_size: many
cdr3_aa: CSVIRQGGNGYTF
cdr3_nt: TGCAGCGTCATCAGACAGGGCGGCAATGGCTACACCTTC

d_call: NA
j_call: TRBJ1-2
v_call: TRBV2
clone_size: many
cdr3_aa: CASKAGRQTNYGYTF
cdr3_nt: TGTGCCAGCAAAGCAGGGCGGCAAACTAACTATGGCTACACCTTC

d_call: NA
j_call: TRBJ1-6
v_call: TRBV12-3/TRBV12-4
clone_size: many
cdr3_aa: CASSLSWGNNSPLHF
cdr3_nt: TGTGCCAGCAGTTTAAGTTGGGGTAATAATTCACCCCTCCACTTT

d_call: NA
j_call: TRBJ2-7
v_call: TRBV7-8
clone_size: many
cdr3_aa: CASSLDGTPAYEQYF
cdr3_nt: TGTGCCAGCAGCTTAGATGGGACTCCCGCCTACGAGCAGTACTTC

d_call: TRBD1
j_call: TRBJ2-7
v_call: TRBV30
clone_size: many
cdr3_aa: CAWSGDRAYEQYF
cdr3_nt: TGTGCCTGGAGTGGTGACAGGGCTTACGAGCAGTACTTC

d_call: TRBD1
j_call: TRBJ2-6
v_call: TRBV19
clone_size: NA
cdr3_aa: CASSDSGGSGANVLTF
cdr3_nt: TGTGCCAGTAGTGATTCAGGGGGTTCCGGGGCCAACGTCCTGACTTTC

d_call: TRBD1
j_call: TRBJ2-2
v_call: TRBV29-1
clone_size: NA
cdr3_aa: CSVYPRTGGGGELCF
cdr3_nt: TGCAGCGTTTATCCTAGGACAGGGGGCGGCGGGGAGCTGTGTTTT

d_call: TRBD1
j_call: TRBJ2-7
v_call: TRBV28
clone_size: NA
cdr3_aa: CASSAPDRGEGYF
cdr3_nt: TGTGCCAGCAGTGCCCCGGACAGGGGCGAGGGGTACTTC

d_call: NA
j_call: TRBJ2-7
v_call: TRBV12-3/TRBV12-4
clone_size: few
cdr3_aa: CASSARPSSAYEQYF
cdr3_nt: TGTGCCAGCAGTGCCCGACCCAGCAGTGCCTACGAGCAGTACTTC

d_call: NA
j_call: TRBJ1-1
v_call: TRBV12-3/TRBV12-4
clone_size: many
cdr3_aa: CASSLSSRGGFTEAFF
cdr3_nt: TGTGCCAGCAGTTTATCTAGTAGGGGGGGCTTTACTGAAGCTTTCTTT

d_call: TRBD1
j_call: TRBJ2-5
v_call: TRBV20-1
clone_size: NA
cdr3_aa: CSAAGTGQETQYF
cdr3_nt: TGCAGTGCTGCCGGGACAGGTCAAGAGACCCAGTACTTC

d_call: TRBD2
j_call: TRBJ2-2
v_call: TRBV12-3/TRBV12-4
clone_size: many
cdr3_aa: CASSFDGRALTGELFF
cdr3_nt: TGTGCCAGCAGTTTCGACGGGAGGGCCCTCACCGGGGAGCTGTTTTTT

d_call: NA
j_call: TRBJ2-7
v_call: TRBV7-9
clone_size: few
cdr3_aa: CASRWGESYEQYF
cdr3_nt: TGTGCCAGCAGGTGGGGGGAGAGCTACGAGCAGTACTTC

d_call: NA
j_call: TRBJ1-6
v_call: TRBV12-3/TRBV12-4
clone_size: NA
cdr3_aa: CASSLRQTFYNSPLHF
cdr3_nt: TGTGCCAGCAGTTTAAGGCAAACCTTCTATAATTCACCCCTCCACTTT

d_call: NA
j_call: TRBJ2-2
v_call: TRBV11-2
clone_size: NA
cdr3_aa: CASSLKSSRNTGELFF
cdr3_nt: TGTGCCAGCAGCTTGAAATCTAGCCGGAACACCGGGGAGCTGTTTTTT

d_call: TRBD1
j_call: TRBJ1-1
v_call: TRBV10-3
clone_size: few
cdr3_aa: CAISGTGRAEAFF
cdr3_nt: TGTGCCATCAGCGGGACAGGGAGGGCTGAAGCTTTCTTT

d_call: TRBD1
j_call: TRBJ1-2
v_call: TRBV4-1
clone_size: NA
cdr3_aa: CASSPYDQTGVQYGYTF
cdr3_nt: TGCGCCAGCAGCCCCTACGACCAGACAGGGGTGCAGTATGGCTACACCTTC

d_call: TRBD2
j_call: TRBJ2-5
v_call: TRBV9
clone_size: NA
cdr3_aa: CASSAGGLETQYF
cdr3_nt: TGTGCCAGCAGCGCGGGGGGGCTTGAGACCCAGTACTTC

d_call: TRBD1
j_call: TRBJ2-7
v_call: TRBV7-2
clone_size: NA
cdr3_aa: CASSRDREVCEQYF
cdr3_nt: TGTGCCAGCAGCCGGGACAGGGAAGTCTGCGAGCAGTACTTC

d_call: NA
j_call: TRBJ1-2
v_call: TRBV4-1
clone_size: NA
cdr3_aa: CASSQTDGEYYGYTF
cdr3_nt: TGCGCCAGCAGCCAAACGGACGGGGAGTACTATGGCTACACCTTC

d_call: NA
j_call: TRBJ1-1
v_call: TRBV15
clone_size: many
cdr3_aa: CATSRDGVRGRDTEAFF
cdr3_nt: TGTGCCACCAGCAGAGATGGGGTTAGGGGGAGGGACACTGAAGCTTTCTTT

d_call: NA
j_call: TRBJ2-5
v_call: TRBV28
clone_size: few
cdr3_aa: CASSPPGSRGWHQETQYF
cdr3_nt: TGTGCCAGCAGTCCCCCGGGCAGCCGGGGGTGGCATCAAGAGACCCAGTACTTC

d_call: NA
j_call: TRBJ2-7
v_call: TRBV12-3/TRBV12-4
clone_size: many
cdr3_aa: CASSWDTGDEQYF
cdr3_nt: TGTGCCAGCAGTTGGGACACCGGGGACGAGCAGTACTTC

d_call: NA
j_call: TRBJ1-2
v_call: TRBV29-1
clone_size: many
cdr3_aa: CSVDRGVWGYTF
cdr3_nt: TGCAGCGTTGATCGGGGGGTATGGGGCTACACCTTC

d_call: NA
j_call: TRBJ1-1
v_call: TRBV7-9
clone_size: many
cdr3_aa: CASSPWSGGGTEAFF
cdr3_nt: TGTGCCAGCAGTCCTTGGTCGGGGGGCGGCACTGAAGCTTTCTTT

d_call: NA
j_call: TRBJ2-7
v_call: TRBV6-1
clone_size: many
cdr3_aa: CASRKDGGASYEQYF
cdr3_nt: TGTGCCAGCAGAAAAGACGGAGGGGCCTCCTACGAGCAGTACTTC

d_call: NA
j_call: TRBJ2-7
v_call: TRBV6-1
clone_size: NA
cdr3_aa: CASRDTGFNEQYF
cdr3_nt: TGTGCCAGCAGAGACACAGGGTTCAACGAGCAGTACTTC

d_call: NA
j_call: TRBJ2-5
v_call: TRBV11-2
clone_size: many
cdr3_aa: CASSLGRGGGETQYF
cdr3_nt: TGTGCCAGCAGCTTAGGTCGGGGCGGAGGGGAGACCCAGTACTTC

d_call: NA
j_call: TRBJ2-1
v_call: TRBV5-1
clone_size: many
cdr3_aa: CASSLEPTRGNEQFF
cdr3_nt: TGCGCCAGCAGCTTGGAACCTACGAGGGGGAATGAGCAGTTCTTC

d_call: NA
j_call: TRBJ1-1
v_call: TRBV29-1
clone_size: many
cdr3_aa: CSVGRGGMNTEAFF
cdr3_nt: TGCAGCGTTGGAAGGGGAGGGATGAACACTGAAGCTTTCTTT

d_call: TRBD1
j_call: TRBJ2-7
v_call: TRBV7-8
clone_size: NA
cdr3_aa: CASSLRTGGEYEQYF
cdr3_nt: TGTGCCAGCAGCTTAAGGACAGGGGGCGAGTACGAGCAGTACTTC

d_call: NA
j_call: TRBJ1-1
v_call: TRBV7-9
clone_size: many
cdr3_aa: CASSLREPNTEAFF
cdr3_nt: TGTGCCAGCAGCTTAAGGGAGCCGAACACTGAAGCTTTCTTT

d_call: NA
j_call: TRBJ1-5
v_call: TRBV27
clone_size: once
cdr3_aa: CASSFGQGSNQPQHF
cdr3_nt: TGTGCCAGCAGTTTTGGCCAGGGCAGCAATCAGCCCCAGCATTTT

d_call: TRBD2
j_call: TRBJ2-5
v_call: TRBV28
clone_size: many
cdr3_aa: CASSLTSGRWETQYF
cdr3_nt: TGTGCCAGCAGTTTGACCAGCGGGAGATGGGAGACCCAGTACTTC

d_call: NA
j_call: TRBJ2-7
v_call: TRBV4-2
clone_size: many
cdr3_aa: CASSHNGYYEQYF
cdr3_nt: TGTGCCAGCAGCCACAACGGATACTACGAGCAGTACTTC

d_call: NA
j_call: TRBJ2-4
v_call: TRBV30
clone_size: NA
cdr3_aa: CAWRDRDVYIQYF
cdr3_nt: TGTGCCTGGAGGGACCGGGACGTCTACATTCAGTACTTC

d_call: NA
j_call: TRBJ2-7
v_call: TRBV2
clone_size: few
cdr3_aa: CASSEAGDRRWSGEQYF
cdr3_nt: TGTGCCAGCAGTGAAGCGGGCGACCGCCGGTGGAGTGGTGAGCAGTACTTC

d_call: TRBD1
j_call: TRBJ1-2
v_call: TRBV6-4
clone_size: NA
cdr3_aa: CASSDSETGAGYTF
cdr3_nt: TGTGCCAGCAGTGACTCGGAGACAGGGGCTGGCTACACCTTC